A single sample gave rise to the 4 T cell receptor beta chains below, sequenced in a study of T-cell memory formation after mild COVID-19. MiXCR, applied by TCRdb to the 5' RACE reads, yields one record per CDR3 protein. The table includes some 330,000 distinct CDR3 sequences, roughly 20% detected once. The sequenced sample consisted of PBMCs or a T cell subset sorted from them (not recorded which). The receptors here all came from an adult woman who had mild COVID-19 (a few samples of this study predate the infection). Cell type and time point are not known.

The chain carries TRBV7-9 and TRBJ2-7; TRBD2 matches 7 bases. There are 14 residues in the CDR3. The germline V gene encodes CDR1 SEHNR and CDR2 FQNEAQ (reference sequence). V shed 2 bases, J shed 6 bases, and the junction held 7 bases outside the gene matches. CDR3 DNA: TGTGCCAGCAGCTTAAATGTGCCGGGGGGCGAGCAGTACTTC. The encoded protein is CASSLNVPGGEQYF.

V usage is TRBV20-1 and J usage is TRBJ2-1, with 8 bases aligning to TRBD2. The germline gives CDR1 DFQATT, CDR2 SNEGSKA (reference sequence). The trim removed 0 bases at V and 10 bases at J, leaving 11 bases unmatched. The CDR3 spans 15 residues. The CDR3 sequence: CSARDASSGVREQFF. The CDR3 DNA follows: TGCAGTGCTAGAGATGCTAGTAGCGGGGTACGCGAGCAGTTCTTC.

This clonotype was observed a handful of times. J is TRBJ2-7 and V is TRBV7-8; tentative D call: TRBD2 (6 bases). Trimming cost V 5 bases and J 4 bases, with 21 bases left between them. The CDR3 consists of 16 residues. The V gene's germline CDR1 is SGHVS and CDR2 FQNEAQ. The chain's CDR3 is CASSPGWGEGIYEQYF. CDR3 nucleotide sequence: TGTGCCAGCAGCCCGGGGTGGGGGGAAGGTATATACGAGCAGTACTTC.

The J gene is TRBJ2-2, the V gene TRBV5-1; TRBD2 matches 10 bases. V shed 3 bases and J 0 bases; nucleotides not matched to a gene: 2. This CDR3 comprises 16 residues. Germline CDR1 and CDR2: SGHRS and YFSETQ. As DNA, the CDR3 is TGCGCCAGCAGCTGGACTAGCGGTACGAACACCGGGGAGCTGTTTTTT. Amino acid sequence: CASSWTSGTNTGELFF.